This TCR beta chain was sequenced in a study of cytomegalovirus exposure and HLA in healthy donors. Both 60 Vbeta primers and 13 Jbeta primers went into the PCR. TCRdb's copy holds only in-frame clones and misses some; the assay was immunoSEQ multiplex PCR. The table has some 150,000 clones, around 85% seen once. General observations from the study: What was likely a sequencing artifact was a cluster of highly shared sequence variants. Some V segments could not be told apart, so they were left out, TRBV6-2 and TRBV6-3 among them. In a later analysis, at a false discovery rate of 0.05, approximately 16,000 TCR beta sequences were associated with HLA alleles. Cytomegalovirus status, reportedly, was diagnosed with high specificity and sensitivity by the classifier.

Trimming shortened V by 0 bases and J by 6 bases, and 6 bases separated the two germline ends. Germline loops: CDR1 PRHDT, CDR2 FYEKMQ (reference sequence). This CDR3 has 12 amino acids. Notes on this clone: Its antigen is currently unknown.

Sequencing was carried out using PBMCs. The receptor's source is a female donor in good health and CMV-seronegative. The chain is built from TRBV13 and TRBJ2-7, with D unclear. The CDR3 nucleotides are TGTGCCAGCAGCTTAGGGAGAACCGAGCAGTACTTC. Translation: CASSLGRTEQYF. The complete variable domain, with remaining parts taken from reference TRBV13 and TRBJ2-7, reads AAGVIQSPRHLIKEKRETATLKCYPIPRHDTVYWYQQGPGQDPQFLISFYEKMQSDKGSIPDRFSAQQFSDYHSELNMSSLELGDSALYFCASSLGRTEQYFGPGTRLTVT.